These 2 T cell receptor beta chains originate from one sample sequenced in a study of early T cells in non-severe SARS-CoV-2 infection. TCRdb re-called the 5' RACE reads through MiXCR, storing one row per CDR3 protein. Here the sample spans over 80,000 distinct CDR3 sequences, over 9.5% being singletons. The sample in question was whole blood, obtained at baseline. These receptors originate from an adult who was a healthcare worker with PCR-confirmed SARS-CoV-2 infection or an uninfected control (not recorded which).

The table lists this clonotype with many counts. V and J are TRBV5-1 and TRBJ1-2; TRBD1 matches 8 bases. The J segment lost 6 bases and the V segment lost 4 bases, leaving 11 bases of the junction unmatched. Germline CDR1 SGHRS, CDR2 YFSETQ. This CDR3 region has 15 residues. The CDR3 DNA sequence: TGCGCCAGCAGCCCCCCCTCGACAGGGGCAAATGGCTACACCTTC. Translation gives CASSPPSTGANGYTF.

At least ten counts were recorded for this clonotype. The rearrangement uses TRBV29-1 and TRBJ2-3, with TRBD1 matching 9 bases. This CDR3 contains 10 residues. Per the germline V gene, CDR1 is SQVTM and CDR2 is ANQGSEA. In DNA, the CDR3 is TGCAGGTTGGGACAGGGAATCTATTATTTT. It translates to CRLGQGIYYF.